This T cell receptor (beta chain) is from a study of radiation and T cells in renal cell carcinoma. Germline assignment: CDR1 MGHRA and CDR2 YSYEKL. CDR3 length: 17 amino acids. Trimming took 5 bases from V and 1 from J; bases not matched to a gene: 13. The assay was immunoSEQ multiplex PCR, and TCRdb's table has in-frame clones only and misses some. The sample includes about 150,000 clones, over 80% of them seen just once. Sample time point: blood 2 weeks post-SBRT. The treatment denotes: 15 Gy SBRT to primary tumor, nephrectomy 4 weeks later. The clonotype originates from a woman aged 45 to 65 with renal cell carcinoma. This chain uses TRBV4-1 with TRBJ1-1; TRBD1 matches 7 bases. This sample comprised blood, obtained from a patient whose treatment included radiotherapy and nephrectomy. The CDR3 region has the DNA TGCGCCAGCAGCTTAGGAAGGACAGGCCCGCCGAACACTGAAGCTTTCTTT. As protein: CASSLGRTGPPNTEAFF.